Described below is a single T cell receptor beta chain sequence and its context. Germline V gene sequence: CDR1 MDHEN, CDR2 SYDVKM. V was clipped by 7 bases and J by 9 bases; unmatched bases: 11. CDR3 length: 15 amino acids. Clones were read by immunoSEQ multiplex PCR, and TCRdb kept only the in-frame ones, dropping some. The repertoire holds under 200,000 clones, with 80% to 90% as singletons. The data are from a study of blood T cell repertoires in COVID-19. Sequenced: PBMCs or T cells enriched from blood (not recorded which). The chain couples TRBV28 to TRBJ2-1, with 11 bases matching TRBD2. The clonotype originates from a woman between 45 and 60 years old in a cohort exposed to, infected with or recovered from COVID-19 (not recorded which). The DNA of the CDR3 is TGTGCCAGCACCATAGCGGGAGGGCCTTTACGTGAGCAGTTCTTC. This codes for CASTIAGGPLREQFF.